This TCR beta chain was captured by sequencing in a study of CD8 T cells in Susac syndrome. Random hexamers served to reverse transcribe about 0.5 to 1 ug RNA. Amplification of the TCR beta CDR3 was carried out by immunoSEQ multiplex PCR, which spanned a total of 54 Vbeta and 13 Jbeta segments. TCRdb processed the immunoSEQ multiplex PCR reads anew with MiXCR; each CDR3 protein has one entry. In the table there are roughly 300,000 distinct CDR3 sequences, roughly 81% of which are singletons. Study-wide findings and caveats: By the study's own acknowledgment, its TCR sequencing and HLA analysis included relatively few individuals.

Negative isolation was applied to CD8+ and CD4+ T cells, and FACS enrichment was applied to TEMRA cells. About this clonotype itself: Its antigen is still unknown.

J gave up 0 bases and V 6 bases, and 4 bases lay outside the gene matches. Germline-derived CDR1 and CDR2 are SEHNR and FQNEAQ (reference sequence). The CDR3 contains 15 residues. This rearrangement joins TRBV7-9 to TRBJ1-3; TRBD1 matches at 8 bases. Sequencing was performed on CD8+ T cells from PBMCs. The TCR sequence derives from a human donor with multiple sclerosis. CDR3 residues: CASRRQGNSGNTIYF. CDR3 DNA: TGTGCCAGCAGGCGACAGGGGAACTCTGGAAACACCATATATTTT.